These 32 T cell receptor beta chains were all obtained from the same sample, sequenced in a study of Ad26.COV2.S vaccination and SARS-CoV-2 variants. As for treatment: 15 to 20 received Ad26.COV2.S at low or high dose, single or two shots; 5 received placebo; per-sample allocation not given. The samples date from day 63 after the first vaccine or placebo injection. Data came from immunoSEQ multiplex PCR; TCRdb stores just in-frame clones and leaves some out. The table lists around 300,000 clones, 88% of them singletons. Sequenced here: peripheral blood, sampled in a trial of Ad26.COV2.S vaccine versus placebo. These receptors were taken from a person aged 18-65 years who received the Ad26.COV2.S COVID-19 vaccine or a placebo.

This clone was detected only once. The V and J genes are TRBV7-9 and TRBJ1-1; 12 positions agree with TRBD1. Germline lookup yields CDR1 SEHNR and CDR2 FQNEAQ (reference sequence). Trimming cost V 3 bases and J 1 base; bases outside gene matches: 3. The CDR3 covers 16 residues. CDR3 residues: CASSFGTGGPNTEAFF. The CDR3 region has the DNA TGTGCCAGCAGCTTCGGGACAGGGGGCCCGAACACTGAAGCTTTCTTT.

Worth noting for this clone: The same CDR3 also results from other DNA sequences found in this sample. The chain carries TRBV12-3 or TRBV12-4 and TRBJ2-3; the D is unclear. The CDR3 length is 13 residues. V lost 3 bases to trimming and J lost 3 bases, with 7 bases between them. CDR3 protein: CASSFLSTDTQYF. Here the CDR3 DNA reads TGTGCCAGCAGTTTCCTGTCAACAGATACGCAGTATTTT.

The rearrangement uses TRBV3-1 (or the pseudogene TRBV3-2) and TRBJ2-7; TRBD1 agrees at 7 bases. Germline lookup yields CDR1 LGHDT and CDR2 YNNKEL (reference sequence). J lost 7 bases, V lost 3 bases, and 15 bases had no gene match. CDR3 length: 16 residues. The CDR3 reads CASSHRSVTGREEQYF. As DNA, the CDR3 is TGTGCCAGCAGCCACCGGTCCGTGACAGGGAGAGAGGAGCAGTACTTC.

V is TRBV28 and J is TRBJ1-2; 9 bases are a match to TRBD1. Germline trimming cut 6 bases from V and 13 bases from J; bases unmatched to any gene: 15. The CDR3 runs to 14 residues. Germline V lookup: CDR1 MDHEN, CDR2 SYDVKM. As DNA, the CDR3 is TGTGCCAGCAGCCCTGGGGACAGGGCATTATTCCCCACCTTC. It is translated as CASSPGDRALFPTF.

The chain links TRBV3-1 (or the pseudogene TRBV3-2) to TRBJ2-7; 7 positions match TRBD2. Per the germline V gene, CDR1 is LGHDT and CDR2 is YNNKEL (reference sequence). The V and J ends lost 2 bases and 4 bases, in that order; junction bases with no gene match: 5. There are 14 residues in the CDR3. DNA of the CDR3: TGTGCCAGCAGCCAATGGGGCGGGGGATACGAGCAGTACTTC. Its translation: CASSQWGGGYEQYF.

The chain joins TRBV1 to TRBJ2-4; TRBD1, the D gene given by the table, was not confirmed from the DNA. TRBV1 is recorded as a pseudogene. The CDR3 consists of 16 residues. The CDR3 nucleotides read TGCACCAGCAGCCAAGAGAGGGCAGGGGGTGAAGACATTCAGTACTTC. It translates to CTSSQERAGGEDIQYF.

This clone showed up just once. The chain joins TRBV5-1 to TRBJ2-7; D perhaps matches TRBD1 (6 bases). Germline V gives CDR1 SGHRS, CDR2 YFSETQ. V dropped 0 bases and J dropped 2 bases, with 12 bases sitting between them. This CDR3 is 15 amino acids long. The CDR3 bases are TGCGCCAGCAGCTTGGACGGACAGCGTACCTACGAGCAGTACTTC. Amino acids: CASSLDGQRTYEQYF.

The chain recombines TRBV27 with TRBJ2-5; 7 nucleotides align to TRBD1. CDR3 length: 12 residues. The trim removed 5 bases at V and 7 bases at J, leaving 4 bases unmatched. The V gene's germline CDR1 is MNHEY and CDR2 SMNVEV (reference sequence). The CDR3: CASSIPGGTQYF. The DNA for the CDR3 is TGTGCCAGCAGTATCCCAGGGGGGACCCAGTACTTC.

The gene calls are TRBV27 and TRBJ2-7; D may be TRBD2 (5 bases). V lost 6 bases and J 6 bases, leaving 24 bases between the germline ends. The CDR3 loop spans 16 amino acids. The germline gives CDR1 MNHEY, CDR2 SMNVEV (reference sequence). The CDR3 bases are TGTGCCAGCAGCTCCGTAACCGGGAACCCCGTGGGCGAGCAGTACTTC. This translates into CASSSVTGNPVGEQYF.

The genes are TRBV18 and TRBJ2-7; D may be TRBD1 or TRBD2 (5 bases each). The V gene lost 0 bases and the J gene lost 0 bases, with 12 bases spanning the gap. Per the germline V gene, CDR1 is KGHSH and CDR2 is LQKENI. This CDR3 contains 16 residues. CDR3 DNA: TGTGCCAGCTCACCACCGGGGGTAGTAGGCTCCTACGAGCAGTACTTC. The encoded protein is CASSPPGVVGSYEQYF.

The chain links TRBV11-3 to TRBJ2-1; D possibly uses TRBD1 or TRBD2 (5 bases each). Germline values: CDR1 SGHNT, CDR2 YENEEA. V lost 1 base to trimming and J lost 12 bases, with 16 bases between them. This CDR3 spans 14 amino acids. CDR3 in amino acids: CASSLGGGGWRQFF. Written as DNA, the CDR3 is TGTGCCAGCAGCTTAGGAGGTGGGGGTTGGCGGCAGTTCTTC.

The chain carries TRBV5-6 and TRBJ1-4; D is uncertain. Germline V gene sequence: CDR1 SGHDT, CDR2 YYEEEE. V lost 0 bases to trimming and J lost 8 bases, with 11 bases between them. The CDR3 has 14 residues. DNA for the CDR3: TGTGCCAGCAGCTTGGCAGCGACCGTAGAAAAACTGTTTTTT. Its translation is CASSLAATVEKLFF.

The rearrangement links TRBV18 to TRBJ1-1; 9 bases map to TRBD1. Germline CDR1 is KGHSH and CDR2 is LQKENI. Trimming cost V 7 bases and J 5 bases; bases outside gene matches: 5. CDR3 length equals 13 residues. As DNA, the CDR3 is TGTGCCAGCTTAGGGACAGGGCGGACTGAAGCTTTCTTT. Its protein product is CASLGTGRTEAFF.

The chain combines TRBV4-2 with TRBJ1-2; D is undetermined. This CDR3 has 15 residues. V lost 1 base to trimming and J lost 5 bases, with 14 bases between them. CDR1 LGHNA and CDR2 YNFKEQ come from the germline V gene. The CDR3 is CASSQVGPARYGYTF. CDR3 DNA: TGTGCCAGCAGCCAAGTGGGCCCCGCGAGGTATGGCTACACCTTC.

The chain couples TRBV30 to TRBJ2-3, with D perhaps being TRBD1 or TRBD2 (6 bases each). The CDR3 length is 16 residues. V was clipped by 3 bases and J by 2 bases, with 18 bases between them. Germline CDR1 is GTSNPN and CDR2 is SVGIG (reference sequence). CDR3 in amino acids: CAWRLWGASNTDTQYF. As DNA, the CDR3 is TGTGCCTGGAGATTGTGGGGGGCCTCAAACACAGATACGCAGTATTTT.

The chain is built from TRBV27 and TRBJ2-7; 9 nucleotides line up with TRBD2. V dropped 1 base and J dropped 0; count of bases not matched to a gene: 10. The germline gives CDR1 MNHEY, CDR2 SMNVEV (reference sequence). The CDR3 spans 18 residues. CDR3 sequence reads: CASSLFPFSGGTSYEQYF. As DNA, the CDR3 is TGTGCCAGCAGTTTATTTCCTTTTAGCGGGGGCACCTCCTACGAGCAGTACTTC.

The J gene is TRBJ1-5, the V gene TRBV27, with D possibly matching TRBD1 (5 bases). Germline lookup yields CDR1 MNHEY and CDR2 SMNVEV (reference sequence). V was shortened by 2 bases and J by 7 bases, with 12 bases between the two germline ends. The CDR3 contains 14 residues. The CDR3 DNA follows: TGTGCCAGCAGTTTAGGAGGGGAGAGCCAGCCCCAGCATTTT. Its protein is CASSLGGESQPQHF.

J is TRBJ2-7 and V is TRBV6-6, with 9 bases aligning to TRBD1. The CDR3 sequence is 13 residues long. Trimming removed 5 bases from V and 6 bases from J; junction bases left unmatched: 5. The germline V gene has CDR1 MNHNY and CDR2 SVGAGI (reference sequence). The CDR3 here is CASSLGTGSEQYF. DNA for the CDR3: TGTGCCAGCAGTCTCGGGACAGGGAGCGAGCAGTACTTC.

This clone was counted once. This chain connects TRBV24-1 to TRBJ2-2; D gene uncertain. Trimming shortened V by 4 bases and J by 1 base, and 6 bases separated the two germline ends. CDR3 size: 14 residues. Germline CDR1 is KGHDR and CDR2 is SFDVKD. The CDR3 DNA reads TGTGCCACCAGTGAACGTTGGAACACCGGGGAGCTGTTTTTT. It encodes CATSERWNTGELFF.

The chain joins TRBV5-1 to TRBJ2-7; D is uncertain. CDR3 length: 12 residues. V dropped 5 bases and J dropped 0 bases, with 6 bases sitting between them. CDR1 is SGHRS and CDR2 is YFSETQ in the germline V gene. The CDR3 spells CASSFISYEQYF. The CDR3 DNA follows: TGCGCCAGCAGTTTCATCTCCTACGAGCAGTACTTC.

The chain employs TRBV6-1 and TRBJ1-5; unclear D gene. The ends were cut back, 3 bases at V and 7 bases at J, with 10 bases in the middle. The CDR3 runs 13 residues. The germline gives CDR1 MNHNS, CDR2 SASEGT. The CDR3: CASSEREIQPQHF. CDR3 nucleotide sequence: TGTGCCAGCAGTGAGAGGGAGATCCAGCCCCAGCATTTT.

The chain employs TRBV9 and TRBJ2-1, with unresolved D. The CDR3 contains 13 residues. V was shortened by 3 bases and J by 6 bases, with 10 bases between the two germline ends. Germline V CDR1 and CDR2: SGDLS, YYNGEE. CDR3 DNA sequence: TGTGCCAGCAGCGAGAATACGGGCAATGAGCAGTTCTTC. Amino acids: CASSENTGNEQFF.

The chain is built from TRBV5-1 and TRBJ1-1; a weak D match, TRBD1 (5 bases). CDR1 and CDR2 (germline): SGHRS, YFSETQ. Trimming stripped 1 base from V and 9 bases from J, with 13 bases between. The CDR3 has 13 amino acids. CDR3 region: CASSLKSDTQAFF. The CDR3 DNA reads TGCGCCAGCAGCTTGAAGTCGGACACCCAAGCTTTCTTT.

With regard to this clone: Other DNA sequences from this sample encode an identical CDR3 as well. The rearrangement joins TRBV2 to TRBJ2-1, with 11 bases aligning to TRBD2. V gave up 6 bases and J gave up 2 bases; unmatched junction bases: 3. The CDR3 spans 15 residues. Germline values: CDR1 SNHLY, CDR2 FYNNEI. For the CDR3, the DNA is TGTGCCAGCAGCCGACTAGCGGGGACCTACAATGAGCAGTTCTTC. Its protein product is CASSRLAGTYNEQFF.

The sample holds a few counts of this clone. Additional DNA sequences in this sample encode the identical CDR3. The chain has TRBV30 and TRBJ1-2; D might be TRBD1 (6 bases). V was shortened by 5 bases and J by 2 bases, with 9 bases between the two germline ends. The CDR3 covers 12 residues. CDR1 and CDR2 from the germline V gene are GTSNPN and SVGIG (reference sequence). The CDR3 spells CAWWTVNYGYTF. CDR3 DNA sequence: TGTGCCTGGTGGACAGTAAACTATGGCTACACCTTC.

This chain links TRBV19 with TRBJ2-1, with D possibly called TRBD1 or TRBD2 (5 bases each). V was trimmed by 4 bases and J by 4 bases, leaving 11 bases between them. The CDR3 is made up of 14 amino acids. Per germline, CDR1 LNHDA and CDR2 SQIVND (reference sequence). The CDR3: CASSTGGGYNEQFF. CDR3 nucleotide sequence: TGTGCCAGTAGTACGGGTGGGGGTTACAATGAGCAGTTCTTC.

This CDR3 is CASSPMNYYGYTF. The DNA for the CDR3 is TGTGCCAGCAGCCCGATGAATTACTATGGCTACACCTTC. V gene TRBV7-9 combines with J gene TRBJ1-2; D unclear. CDR1 and CDR2 from the germline V gene are SEHNR and FQNEAQ (reference sequence). The CDR3 runs 13 residues. V was pared by 5 bases and J by 3 bases, with 10 bases between.

The chain recombines TRBV9 with TRBJ2-5; unclear D gene. The ends were cut back, 3 bases at V and 1 base at J, with 4 bases in the middle. There are 12 residues in the CDR3. The germline CDR1 and CDR2 sequences are SGDLS and YYNGEE. The CDR3 coding sequence is TGTGCCAGCAGCGATACCCAAGAGACCCAGTACTTC. This gives the protein CASSDTQETQYF.

This clone was picked up one time. This CDR3 reads CASSGWETSEQYF. The DNA for the CDR3 is TGTGCCAGCAGCGGGTGGGAGACGTCCGAGCAGTACTTC. This chain connects TRBV2 to TRBJ2-7; TRBD2 might be the D (5 bases). There are 13 residues in the CDR3. The germline gives CDR1 SNHLY, CDR2 FYNNEI. Trimming pared 6 bases from V and 6 bases from J, leaving 15 bases between.

V and J are TRBV9 and TRBJ2-4; TRBD1 matches at 7 bases. Per the germline V gene, CDR1 is SGDLS and CDR2 is YYNGEE. The CDR3 spans 18 residues. With V trimmed by 2 bases and J by 0 bases, 11 bases remained unmatched. The CDR3 loop reads CASSVSGTELPAKNIQYF. The CDR3 bases are TGTGCCAGCAGCGTTTCCGGGACAGAATTACCAGCCAAAAACATTCAGTACTTC. The full variable domain, completed using reference TRBV9 and TRBJ2-4, is DSGVTQTPKHLITATGQRVTLRCSPRSGDLSVYWYQQSLDQGLQFLIQYYNGEERAKGNILERFSAQQFPDLHSELNLSSLELGDSALYFCASSVSGTELPAKNIQYFGAGTRLSVL.

The chain employs TRBV3-1 (or the pseudogene TRBV3-2) and TRBJ1-1; 10 bases fit TRBD1. V lost 2 bases to trimming and J lost 4 bases; unmatched junction nucleotides: 4. This CDR3 is built from 15 residues. Germline CDR1 reads LGHDT; CDR2 reads YNNKEL (reference sequence). The CDR3 region is CASSQSGQGITEAFF. CDR3 sequence (DNA): TGTGCCAGCAGCCAATCGGGACAGGGGATCACTGAAGCTTTCTTT.

The gene calls are TRBV20-1 and TRBJ1-1, with D uncertain. Between the trimmed V and J ends, which lost 0 bases and 6 bases, there was a span of 5 bases. The CDR3 has 11 residues. Germline V gene sequence: CDR1 DFQATT, CDR2 SNEGSKA (reference sequence). This CDR3 is CSARDNPEAFF. The CDR3 bases are TGCAGTGCTAGAGATAACCCTGAAGCTTTCTTT.